This TCR beta chain was found in a study of blood T cell repertoires in COVID-19. The germline V gene has CDR1 SNHLY and CDR2 FYNNEI. Trimming left V 4 bases short and J 4 bases short, with 20 bases between. The CDR3 is 18 amino acids. Libraries were prepared by immunoSEQ multiplex PCR; TCRdb keeps only in-frame clonotypes and omits some of them. Of about 210,000 clones listed, approximately 90% are singletons. This clone came up once. Source material: peripheral blood. The TCR originated in a woman in her 40s with acute or convalescent COVID-19. This chain uses TRBV2 with TRBJ1-6; D gene ambiguous. Here the CDR3 DNA reads TGTGCCAGCAGTGCTGCCCTTCCGAGGTCCCTATATAATTCACCCCTCCACTTT. This translates into CASSAALPRSLYNSPLHF. The variable domain in full, with the rest retrieved from reference TRBV2 and TRBJ1-6, is EPEVTQTPSHQVTQMGQEVILRCVPISNHLYFYWYRQILGQKVEFLVSFYNNEISEKSEIFDDQFSVERPDGSNFTLKIRSTKLEDSAMYFCASSAALPRSLYNSPLHFGNGTRLTVT.